This TCR beta chain is drawn from a study of PD-L1 blockade in urothelial cancer. As for the study in general: After treatment start, blood was analyzed at 3 weeks (second dose) and at 6 weeks.

Germline loops: CDR1 GTSNPN, CDR2 SVGIG (reference sequence). There are 14 residues in the CDR3. The germline V and J ends were trimmed by 0 bases and 2 bases, with 11 bases remaining between them. This clone was seen just once. Time point in this sample: pretreatment peripheral blood. The repertoire was sequenced with immunoSEQ multiplex PCR; TCRdb's copy has only in-frame clones and lacks some. Here the sample spans around 130,000 clones, roughly 83% being singletons. This TCR derives from a man aged 50 to 60 with urothelial cancer. Sequences were derived from PBMCs, sampled around atezolizumab (anti-PD-L1) treatment. This chain links TRBV30 with TRBJ2-7; a weak D match, TRBD1 (6 bases). CDR3 residues: CAWSVQGATYEQYF. Here the CDR3 DNA reads TGTGCCTGGAGTGTACAGGGTGCAACCTACGAGCAGTACTTC.